One sample yielded the 28 T cell receptor beta chains listed below, sequenced in a study of somatic mutations in cytotoxic T cells in rheumatoid arthritis. Using immunoSEQ multiplex PCR, the repertoire was profiled, and TCRdb retains in-frame clones only, with some absent. The sample has approximately 5,800 clones, approximately 67% seen once. Sequenced material: CD8+ T cells sorted from blood. These receptor sequences come from a woman aged 45 to 65 in good health.

The rearrangement uses TRBV6-4 and TRBJ2-3; 7 bases map to TRBD2. The junction had 6 bases not matched to a gene; V was cut back by 4 bases and J by 2 bases. CDR1 and CDR2 (germline): MRHNA, SNTAGT. The CDR3 consists of 15 residues. CDR3: CASSAEGGVTDTQYF. The DNA of the CDR3 is TGTGCCAGCAGTGCCGAGGGAGGGGTCACAGATACGCAGTATTTT.

This sequence joins TRBV6-1 and TRBJ1-4; no reliable D call. Trimming stripped 2 bases from V and 0 bases from J, with 7 bases between. The CDR3 has 15 residues. Germline loops: CDR1 MNHNS, CDR2 SASEGT. The CDR3 nucleotides read TGTGCCAGCAGTGAAACTCGAGCAACTAATGAAAAACTGTTTTTT. Its protein is CASSETRATNEKLFF.

V usage is TRBV25-1 and J usage is TRBJ1-5; D perhaps matches TRBD1 (5 bases). The CDR3 consists of 16 residues. With 3 bases removed from V and 3 bases from J, the gap between germline ends came to 15 bases. Germline V gene data show CDR1 as MGHDK and CDR2 as SYGVNS. CDR3 amino acids: CASSDSFRAHNQPQHF. The CDR3 region has the DNA TGTGCCAGCAGTGACTCTTTCAGGGCCCACAATCAGCCCCAGCATTTT.

The rearrangement links TRBV9 to TRBJ1-3; 7 bases are shared with TRBD1. Trimming removed 4 bases from V and 2 bases from J; junction bases left unmatched: 3. This CDR3 has 14 amino acids. Germline loops: CDR1 SGDLS, CDR2 YYNGEE. Here the CDR3 reads CASSTTGTGNTIYF. The CDR3 DNA follows: TGTGCCAGCAGCACGACAGGGACTGGAAACACCATATATTTT.

The chain is built from TRBV6-4 and TRBJ2-2; 8 bases are a match to TRBD1. The CDR3 sequence is 15 residues long. V trimming: 2 bases; J trimming: 1 base; junction bases outside the gene matches: 0. Germline V gene sequence: CDR1 MRHNA, CDR2 SNTAGT. Here the CDR3 reads CASSDGTGNTGELFF. The CDR3 region has the DNA TGTGCCAGCAGTGACGGGACAGGGAACACCGGGGAGCTGTTTTTT.

In its sample, this clone is medium-sized. The J gene is TRBJ2-5, the V gene TRBV10-3; 8 bases line up with TRBD2. V shed 0 bases and J 1 base; nucleotides not matched to a gene: 7. CDR1 and CDR2 (germline): ENHRY, SYGVKD. CDR3 size: 17 residues. The CDR3 reads CAISESITGGAQETQYF. The CDR3 nucleotides read TGTGCCATCAGTGAGTCGATTACGGGGGGGGCCCAAGAGACCCAGTACTTC.

Concerning this clone itself: The junction does not match germline at one end; this may be a read error. The chain joins TRBV9 to TRBJ2-7; 8 bases fit TRBD2. CDR1 is SGDLS, CDR2 YYNGEE, per germline. The CDR3 totals 15 residues. The CDR3 loop is CSSSVAGGGSYEQYF. CDR3 DNA sequence: TGTTCCAGCAGCGTAGCCGGGGGGGGGTCATACGAGCAGTACTTC.

This chain uses TRBV5-1 with TRBJ1-2, with 8 positions matching TRBD1. This CDR3 is built from 15 residues. V dropped 4 bases and J dropped 1; count of bases not matched to a gene: 6. Per germline, CDR1 SGHRS and CDR2 YFSETQ. CDR3 sequence: CASSEGQGHNYGYTF. The CDR3 DNA reads as TGCGCCAGCAGCGAAGGACAGGGCCATAACTATGGCTACACCTTC.

This chain joins TRBV19 and TRBJ1-2; 10 bases align to TRBD1. In germline, CDR1 is LNHDA, CDR2 SQIVND (reference sequence). CDR3 length: 16 residues. The trim removed 3 bases at V and 4 bases at J, leaving 8 bases unmatched. This chain's CDR3 is CASSIPGQGTVYGYTF. The CDR3 DNA reads as TGTGCCAGTAGTATTCCGGGACAGGGGACAGTCTATGGCTACACCTTC.

This clone was observed a handful of times. This chain connects TRBV29-1 to TRBJ2-1; perhaps TRBD1 as D (5 bases). In germline, CDR1 is SQVTM, CDR2 ANQGSEA. V gave up 1 base and J gave up 4 bases, with 5 bases separating them. The length of the CDR3 is 12 residues. Here the CDR3 reads CSVEGQYNEQFF. The CDR3 nucleotides read TGCAGCGTTGAAGGACAGTACAATGAGCAGTTCTTC.

This sequence joins TRBV5-1 and TRBJ2-6; D possibly corresponds to TRBD2 (5 bases). CDR1 SGHRS and CDR2 YFSETQ come from the germline V gene. The length of the CDR3 is 16 residues. With 0 bases removed from V and 3 bases from J, the gap between germline ends came to 10 bases. CDR3 region: CASSLGLAHGANVLTF. Written as DNA, the CDR3 is TGCGCCAGCAGCTTGGGGCTAGCCCATGGGGCCAACGTCCTGACTTTC.

V gene TRBV18 combines with J gene TRBJ1-1; D ambiguous. The CDR3 length is 13 residues. From germline, CDR1 is KGHSH and CDR2 LQKENI. Trimming left V 3 bases short and J 1 base short, with 6 bases between. CDR3 in amino acids: CASSPPGNTEAFF. The CDR3 DNA is TGTGCCAGCTCACCGCCGGGGAACACTGAAGCTTTCTTT.

The chain is built from TRBV5-1 and TRBJ2-1; TRBD2 agrees at 7 bases. Trimming cost V 4 bases and J 5 bases; bases outside gene matches: 12. The CDR3 contains 16 residues. CDR1 and CDR2 from the germline V gene are SGHRS and YFSETQ. CDR3 bases: TGCGCCAGCAGCCCCGGGACTATTGCGGAGAACAATGAGCAGTTCTTC. Amino acids: CASSPGTIAENNEQFF. The entire variable domain, with the rest obtained from reference TRBV5-1 and TRBJ2-1, is as follows: KAGVTQTPRYLIKTRGQQVTLSCSPISGHRSVSWYQQTPGQGLQFLFEYFSETQRNKGNFPGRFSGRQFSNSRSEMNVSTLELGDSALYLCASSPGTIAENNEQFFGPGTRLTVL.

The chain recombines TRBV5-1 with TRBJ1-4; 7 nucleotides line up with TRBD1. Losses at the gene ends were 4 bases for V and 3 bases for J; bases not matched to a gene: 3. This CDR3 has 14 amino acids. Germline V gene sequence: CDR1 SGHRS, CDR2 YFSETQ. The DNA for the CDR3 is TGCGCCAGCAGCCTAGGGGGCTCTAATGAAAAACTGTTTTTT. Its protein is CASSLGGSNEKLFF.

The gene calls are TRBV11-3 and TRBJ1-6; D is unclear. The V end lost 6 bases, the J end lost 7 bases, and 10 bases lay between the germline ends. The germline V gene encodes CDR1 SGHNT and CDR2 YENEEA. CDR3 length: 13 residues. CDR3: CASSSKPNSPLHF. The CDR3 DNA reads TGTGCCAGCAGTTCTAAGCCCAATTCACCCCTCCACTTT. Combining the CDR3 with reference TRBV11-3 and TRBJ1-6 gives the whole variable domain EAGVVQSPRYKIIEKKQPVAFWCNPISGHNTLYWYLQNLGQGPELLIRYENEEAVDDSQLPKDRFSAERLKGVDSTLKIQPAELGDSAVYLCASSSKPNSPLHFGNGTRLTVT.

The chain links TRBV6-6 to TRBJ2-7; TRBD1 matches at 9 bases. With V trimmed by 0 bases and J by 6 bases, 3 bases remained unmatched. The CDR3 is 14 residues long. Looked up from germline, CDR1 is MNHNY and CDR2 is SVGAGI (reference sequence). In DNA form, the CDR3 reads TGTGCCAGCAGTTACTCACAGGGGGCTGGCGAGCAGTACTTC. This encodes CASSYSQGAGEQYF.

The chain uses TRBV19 and TRBJ1-1; tentative D call: TRBD1 (6 bases). The CDR3 runs 16 residues. Between the trimmed V and J ends, which lost 0 bases and 5 bases, there was a span of 16 bases. Per germline, CDR1 LNHDA and CDR2 SQIVND (reference sequence). Written as DNA, the CDR3 is TGTGCCAGTAGTATAGATCTGGGGGGGCGGTTAACTGAAGCTTTCTTT. Translating it yields CASSIDLGGRLTEAFF.

CDR3 sequence (DNA): TGTGCCAGCAGCGTAGGTAACGGGGGGGGGCAAGAGACCCAGTACTTC. It codes for CASSVGNGGGQETQYF. This chain links TRBV9 with TRBJ2-5; 8 positions match TRBD2. This CDR3 contains 16 residues. Trimming took 0 bases from V and 2 from J; bases not matched to a gene: 6. The germline CDR1 and CDR2 sequences are SGDLS and YYNGEE.

This chain links TRBV5-1 with TRBJ2-7; D possibly corresponds to TRBD1 (6 bases). Germline V gene data show CDR1 as SGHRS and CDR2 as YFSETQ. The ends were cut back, 4 bases at V and 3 bases at J, with 14 bases in the middle. The CDR3 totals 14 residues. In DNA, the CDR3 is TGCGCCAGCAGCCCGTCCGGACAGATCTACGAGCAGTACTTC. Translation gives CASSPSGQIYEQYF.

This chain links TRBV11-1 with TRBJ2-5; maybe TRBD2 (7 bases). This CDR3 spans 17 amino acids. V lost 5 bases and J lost 3, with 22 bases in between. Germline CDR1 and CDR2: SGHAT and FQDESV (reference sequence). The CDR3 sequence: CASSTPRSGGQEETQYF. As DNA, the CDR3 is TGTGCCAGCAGCACTCCACGATCGGGGGGACAAGAAGAGACCCAGTACTTC. Based on the CDR3 plus reference TRBV11-1 and TRBJ2-5, the full variable domain is EAEVAQSPRYKITEKSQAVAFWCDPISGHATLYWYRQILGQGPELLVQFQDESVVDDSQLPKDRFSAERLKGVDSTLKIQPAELGDSAMYLCASSTPRSGGQEETQYFGPGTRLLVL.

The rearrangement uses TRBV11-1 and TRBJ1-1, with D uncertain. Looked up from germline, CDR1 is SGHAT and CDR2 is FQDESV (reference sequence). V gave up 6 bases and J gave up 9 bases, with 17 bases separating them. CDR3 length equals 13 residues. The CDR3 loop reads CASSEAGKAQAFF. CDR3 nucleotide sequence: TGTGCCAGCAGTGAAGCCGGGAAAGCTCAAGCTTTCTTT.

This chain connects TRBV9 to TRBJ2-3; 7 nucleotides agree with TRBD1. The J segment lost 2 bases and the V segment lost 0 bases, leaving 3 bases of the junction unmatched. Germline CDR1 and CDR2: SGDLS and YYNGEE. The CDR3 contains 15 residues. CDR3 residues: CASSVGDSHTDTQYF. DNA of the CDR3: TGTGCCAGCAGCGTAGGGGACAGTCACACAGATACGCAGTATTTT.

V usage is TRBV4-2 and J usage is TRBJ2-7; 9 nucleotides agree with TRBD1. Losses at the gene ends were 5 bases for V and 6 bases for J; bases not matched to a gene: 5. Per germline, CDR1 LGHNA and CDR2 YNFKEQ. CDR3 length: 13 residues. The CDR3 here is CASSWGTGSEQYF. The CDR3 DNA follows: TGTGCCAGCAGCTGGGGGACAGGGTCCGAGCAGTACTTC.

The CDR3 region is CASRGGQPYEQYF. The CDR3 DNA reads TGTGCCAGCAGGGGGGGACAGCCCTACGAGCAGTACTTC. V is TRBV6-5 and J is TRBJ2-7, with a tentative D call TRBD1 (7 bases). Germline values: CDR1 MNHEY, CDR2 SVGAGI. Trimming took 6 bases from V and 2 from J, leaving 11 bases between them. This CDR3 comprises 13 residues.

As DNA, the CDR3 is TGTGCCAGCAGCTTAACAACAGGGAACCTCTACGAGCAGTACTTC. Its translation: CASSLTTGNLYEQYF. The rearrangement links TRBV7-9 to TRBJ2-7, with TRBD1 as a possible D gene (6 bases). V was clipped by 2 bases and J by 3 bases, with 14 bases between them. Per germline, CDR1 SEHNR and CDR2 FQNEAQ (reference sequence). This CDR3 spans 15 amino acids.

The genes are TRBV19 and TRBJ1-5; 8 positions agree with TRBD1. J gave up 4 bases and V 10 bases, and 9 bases lay outside the gene matches. CDR3 length: 14 amino acids. Germline V gene sequence: CDR1 LNHDA, CDR2 SQIVND (reference sequence). The CDR3, as DNA: TGTGCCACCACAGGGGGGGATTCAAATCAGCCCCAGCATTTT. Translated: CATTGGDSNQPQHF. Combining the CDR3 with reference TRBV19 and TRBJ1-5 gives the whole variable domain DGGITQSPKYLFRKEGQNVTLSCEQNLNHDAMYWYRQDPGQGLRLIYYSQIVNDFQKGDIAEGYSVSREKKESFPLTVTSAQKNPTAFYLCATTGGDSNQPQHFGDGTRLSIL.

The genes are TRBV5-6 and TRBJ2-1; 7 nucleotides line up with TRBD1. This CDR3 contains 16 residues. Germline-derived CDR1 and CDR2 are SGHDT and YYEEEE. V dropped 4 bases and J dropped 0; count of bases not matched to a gene: 7. The CDR3 sequence is CASSPWDRGSYNEQFF. CDR3 bases: TGTGCCAGCAGCCCATGGGACAGAGGCTCCTACAATGAGCAGTTCTTC.

This CDR3 reads CASHGLAYNEQFF. Written as DNA, the CDR3 is TGTGCCAGCCACGGACTAGCGTACAATGAGCAGTTCTTC. The chain links TRBV27 to TRBJ2-1; 9 bases map to TRBD2. This CDR3 is built from 13 residues. After removal of 8 bases from V and 4 bases from J, the junction contained 3 bases not matched to a gene. Germline CDR1 reads MNHEY; CDR2 reads SMNVEV (reference sequence).